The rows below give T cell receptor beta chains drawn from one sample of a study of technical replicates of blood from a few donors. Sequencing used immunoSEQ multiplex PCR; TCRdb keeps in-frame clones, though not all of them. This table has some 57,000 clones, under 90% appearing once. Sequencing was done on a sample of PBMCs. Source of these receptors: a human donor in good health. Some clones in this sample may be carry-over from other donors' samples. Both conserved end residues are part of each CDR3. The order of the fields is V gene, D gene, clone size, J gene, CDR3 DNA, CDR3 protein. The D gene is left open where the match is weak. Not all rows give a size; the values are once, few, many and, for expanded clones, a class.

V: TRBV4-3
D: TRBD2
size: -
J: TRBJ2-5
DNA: TGCGCCAGCAGCCAAGAATCAGCGGGGACCCACTACTTC
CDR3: CASSQESAGTHYF

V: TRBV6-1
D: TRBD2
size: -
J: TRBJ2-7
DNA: TGTGCCAGCATGTCTAGCGGACCCTACGAGCAGTACTTC
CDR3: CASMSSGPYEQYF

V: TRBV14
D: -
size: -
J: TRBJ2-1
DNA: TGTGCCAGCAGCCAACTCGTGGGCCTCAATGAGCAGTTCTTC
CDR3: CASSQLVGLNEQFF

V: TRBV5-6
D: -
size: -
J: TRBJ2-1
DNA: TGTGCCAGCAGGGGAGTGGGCAGCAACAATGAGCAGTTCTTC
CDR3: CASRGVGSNNEQFF

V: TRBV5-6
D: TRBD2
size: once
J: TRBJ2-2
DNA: TGTGCCAGCAGCTTTTTTATGCTAGCGGGAGTTCACGGGGAGCTGTTTTTT
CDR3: CASSFFMLAGVHGELFF

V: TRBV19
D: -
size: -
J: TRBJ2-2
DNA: TGTGCCAGTAGTATAGATCGCGGGGGACAGGCGGCCGGGGAGCTGTTTTTT
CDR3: CASSIDRGGQAAGELFF

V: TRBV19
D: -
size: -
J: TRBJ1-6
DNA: TGTGCCAGTAGTACTCCCGCCGGTAATTCACCCCTCCACTTT
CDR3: CASSTPAGNSPLHF

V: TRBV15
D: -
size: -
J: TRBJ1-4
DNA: TGTGCCACCAGCAGAGATATCGACAGATTAATCCTTACCGCAACTAATGAAAAACTGTTTTTT
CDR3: CATSRDIDRLILTATNEKLFF

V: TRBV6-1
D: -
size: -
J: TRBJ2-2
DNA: TGTGCCAGCAGTGGAGGGAGATACGCCGGGGAGCTGTTTTTT
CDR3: CASSGGRYAGELFF

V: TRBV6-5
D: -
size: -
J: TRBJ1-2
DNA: TGTGCCAGCAGTTACAGGGAGAACTATGGCTACACCTTC
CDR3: CASSYRENYGYTF

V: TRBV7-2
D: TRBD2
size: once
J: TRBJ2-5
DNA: TGTGCCAGCAGGCCAGGGTCGAGCGGGGGGGCCGGGGCCCAGTACTTC
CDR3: CASRPGSSGGAGAQYF

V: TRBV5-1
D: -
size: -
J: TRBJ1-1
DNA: TGCGCCAGCAGCTTGTCGGCGGGGAACACTGAAGCTTTCTTT
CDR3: CASSLSAGNTEAFF

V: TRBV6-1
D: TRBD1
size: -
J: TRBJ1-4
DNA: TGTGCCAGCATGAGGGGACAGGGGAATGAAAAACTGTTTTTT
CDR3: CASMRGQGNEKLFF

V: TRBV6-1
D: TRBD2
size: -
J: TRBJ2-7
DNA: TGTGCCAGCAGTGAAAGGACTAGCGCTTCCTACGAGCAGTACTTC
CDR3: CASSERTSASYEQYF

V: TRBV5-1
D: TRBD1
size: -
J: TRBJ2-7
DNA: TGCGCCAGCAGGGGCCTAACAGGGGTAGGTTCCTACGAGCAGTACTTC
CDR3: CASRGLTGVGSYEQYF

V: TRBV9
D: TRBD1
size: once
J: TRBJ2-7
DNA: TGTGCCAGCAGCGTAGGGGCAGGGGGAATCTACGAGCAGTACTTC
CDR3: CASSVGAGGIYEQYF

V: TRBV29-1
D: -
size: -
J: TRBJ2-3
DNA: TGCAGCGTTGAAGATGCGAGAGATACGCAGTATTTT
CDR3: CSVEDARDTQYF

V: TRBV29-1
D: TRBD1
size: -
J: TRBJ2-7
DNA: TGCAGCACTCGGACAGGAGACACCTACGAGCAGTACTTC
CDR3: CSTRTGDTYEQYF

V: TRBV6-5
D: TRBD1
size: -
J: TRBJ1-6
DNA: TGTGCCAGCAGTAACCTAGGGGGCCGGACTTCACCCCTCCACTTT
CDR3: CASSNLGGRTSPLHF

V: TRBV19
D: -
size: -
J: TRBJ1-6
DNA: TGTGCCAGTAGTATTTATGGAGGGTTCGATAATTCACCCCTCCACTTT
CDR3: CASSIYGGFDNSPLHF

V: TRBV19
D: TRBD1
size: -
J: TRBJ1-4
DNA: TGTGCCAGTAGACCCGGGACAGGGAGGGAAAAACTGTTTTTT
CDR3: CASRPGTGREKLFF

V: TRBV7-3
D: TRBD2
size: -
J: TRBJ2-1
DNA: TGTGCCAGCAGCTCCGGACTAGCGGGAGCAAATGAGCAGTTCTTC
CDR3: CASSSGLAGANEQFF

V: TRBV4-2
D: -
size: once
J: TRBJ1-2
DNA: TGTGCCAGCAGCCGAGCGGGGGTTTCGGACTATGGCTACACCTTC
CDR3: CASSRAGVSDYGYTF

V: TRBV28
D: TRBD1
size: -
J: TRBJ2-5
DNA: TGTGCCAGCAGTCGGACAGGGGAAGAGACCCAGTACTTC
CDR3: CASSRTGEETQYF

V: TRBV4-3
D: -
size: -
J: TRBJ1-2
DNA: TGCGCCAGCAGCCAAGATCAAAAGGAGCTACTATTTGGCTACACCTTC
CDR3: CASSQDQKELLFGYTF

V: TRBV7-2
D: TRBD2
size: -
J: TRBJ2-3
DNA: TGTGCCAGCAGCTCTCTCTTCGGGCGGGAGGGCAGGGCAGATACGCAGTATTTT
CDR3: CASSSLFGREGRADTQYF

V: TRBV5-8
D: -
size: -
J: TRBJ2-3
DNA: TGTGCCAGCAGCCTTGGAACAGGGGGGGCAGATACGCAGTATTTT
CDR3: CASSLGTGGADTQYF

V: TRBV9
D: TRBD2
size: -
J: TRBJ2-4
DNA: TGTGCCAGCTGGGAGTTTTCTCGCGGGAGGGGGTCCGGAAACATTCAGTACTTC
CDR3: CASWEFSRGRGSGNIQYF

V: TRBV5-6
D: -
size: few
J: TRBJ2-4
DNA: TGTGCCAGCAGCACTGGACAGATAGCCAAAAACATTCAGTACTTC
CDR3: CASSTGQIAKNIQYF

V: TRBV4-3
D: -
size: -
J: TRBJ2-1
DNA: TGCGCCAGCAGCCAAAACAACTTCCCGGAGGGATCGAGTGAGCAGTTCTTC
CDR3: CASSQNNFPEGSSEQFF

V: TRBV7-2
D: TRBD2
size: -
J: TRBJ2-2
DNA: TGTGCCAGCAACTCGGGGGGTGGGACCGGGGAGCTGTTTTTT
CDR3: CASNSGGGTGELFF

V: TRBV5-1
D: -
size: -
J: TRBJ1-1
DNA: TGCGCCAGCAGCTCACAACAGGGTGAGGGCACTGAAGCTTTCTTT
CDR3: CASSSQQGEGTEAFF

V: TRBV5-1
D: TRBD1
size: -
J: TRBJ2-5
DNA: TGCGCCAGCAGCGGGGGACAGGAGGGTGGGACCCAGTACTTC
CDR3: CASSGGQEGGTQYF